This T cell receptor (beta chain) was sequenced for a study of blood T cell repertoires in COVID-19. Overall study: COVID-19 samples collected from the United States, Italy and Spain covered acute and convalescent phases. PBMCs, B-cell-depleted T cells, or T cells were the source of the cDNA or gDNA that made up the material.

Per the study methods: Amplified reference gene primers provided the basis for estimating nucleated cell counts. The method was immunoSEQ multiplex PCR; TCRdb's version includes in-frame clones alone and lacks a portion of them. The V and J calls and the clone size are those of that table, but D and trimming were determined from the DNA. This sample carries hundreds of thousands of clones, nearly 85% of them seen once, and the ten largest clones take around 7.8%. Germline lookup yields CDR1 LGHDT and CDR2 YNNKEL (reference sequence). Trimming removed 6 bases at V and 7 bases at J, with 25 bases between. This CDR3 is 16 amino acids long.

Sequencing used peripheral blood. The chain is built from TRBV3-1 (or the pseudogene TRBV3-2) and TRBJ2-7; weak D call: TRBD2 (5 bases). This sequence originates from a human donor in a cohort sampled during active COVID-19. CDR3 residues: CASRRKRGLVGEEQYF. CDR3 DNA: TGTGCCAGCAGGAGGAAAAGAGGGCTCGTCGGGGAAGAGCAGTACTTC.